The entry below describes one T cell receptor beta chain. The repertoire was sequenced with immunoSEQ multiplex PCR; TCRdb's copy has only in-frame clones and lacks some. The sample records under 200,000 clones, about 86% being singletons. This entry comes from a study of blood T cell repertoires in COVID-19. V was pared by 4 bases and J by 3 bases, with 2 bases of the junction left unmatched. The CDR3 covers 13 residues. Germline CDR1 is LGHNA and CDR2 is YSLEER. This TCR was recovered from a man between 50 and 59 years old who had recovered from COVID-19. The J gene is TRBJ2-5, the V gene TRBV4-3; the match to TRBD1 covers 7 bases. The material sequenced was PBMCs or T cells enriched from blood (not recorded which). CDR3 protein: CASSRTGEETQYF. The CDR3 DNA follows: TGCGCCAGCAGCCGGACAGGAGAAGAGACCCAGTACTTC.